The 22 T cell receptor beta chains presented below share a single source sample, sequenced in a study of T cell responses to AZD1222 COVID-19 vaccine. Sequenced by immunoSEQ multiplex PCR; TCRdb stores in-frame clones only, minus some. The data show 120,000 or so clones, with 80% to 90% seen just once and around 6.1% held by the top ten. The input for sequencing was peripheral blood, taken on day 0 of AZD1222 vaccination. The receptor set was obtained from an adult in good health.

J is TRBJ1-6 and V is TRBV10-3, with D unclear. This CDR3 region has 15 residues. CDR1 and CDR2 from the germline V gene are ENHRY and SYGVKD. The V end lost 0 bases, the J end lost 7 bases, and 10 bases lay between the germline ends. The CDR3 spells CAISESVRGNSPLHF. The DNA of the CDR3 is TGTGCCATCAGTGAGTCAGTCAGAGGGAATTCACCCCTCCACTTT.

The rearrangement links TRBV9 to TRBJ2-7; TRBD2 matches 8 bases. The germline CDR1 and CDR2 sequences are SGDLS and YYNGEE. The CDR3 runs to 15 residues. With V trimmed by 4 bases and J by 6 bases, 12 bases remained unmatched. DNA for the CDR3: TGTGCCAGCAGCCCAGAGACTAGCGAGTACGGCGAGCAGTACTTC. It yields the protein CASSPETSEYGEQYF.

J is TRBJ2-7 and V is TRBV6-5; a weak D match, TRBD1 (5 bases). Between the trimmed V and J ends, which lost 0 bases and 0 bases, there was a span of 12 bases. The germline CDR1 and CDR2 sequences are MNHEY and SVGAGI. This CDR3 spans 16 amino acids. In DNA form, the CDR3 reads TGTGCCAGCAGTTACTCGATTACAGGAAGCTCCTACGAGCAGTACTTC. Protein: CASSYSITGSSYEQYF.

The CDR3 sequence: CASSPFDRVRAKNIQYF. As DNA, the CDR3 is TGTGCCAGCAGTCCGTTCGACAGGGTGAGGGCCAAAAACATTCAGTACTTC. This chain uses TRBV28 with TRBJ2-4, with TRBD1 identical over 7 bases. The V segment lost 5 bases and the J segment 1 base; nucleotides outside the gene matches: 11. CDR3 size: 17 residues. CDR1 is MDHEN and CDR2 is SYDVKM in the germline V gene.

V gene TRBV11-1 combines with J gene TRBJ2-4; D possibly corresponds to TRBD2 (7 bases). CDR3 length equals 15 residues. With 4 bases removed from V and 6 bases from J, the gap between germline ends came to 16 bases. Germline CDR1 is SGHAT and CDR2 is FQDESV (reference sequence). CDR3 loop: CASSSPAGAVNIQYF. The CDR3 DNA is TGTGCCAGCAGCTCTCCGGCGGGGGCAGTAAACATTCAGTACTTC.

In nucleotides, the CDR3 is TGTGCCAGCAGCACAGCAGGGTGGCATGAAAAACTGTTTTTT. This sequence encodes CASSTAGWHEKLFF. The V call is TRBV5-6, the J call TRBJ1-4; tentative D call: TRBD1 (5 bases). The CDR3 consists of 14 residues. The V end lost 4 bases, the J end lost 6 bases, and 13 bases lay between the germline ends. Germline V CDR1 and CDR2: SGHDT, YYEEEE.

The CDR3, as DNA: TGTGCCAGCAGTTACTCAGTTGACAGTTACAATGAGCAGTTCTTC. This translates into CASSYSVDSYNEQFF. This rearrangement joins TRBV6-5 to TRBJ2-1; D perhaps matches TRBD1 (5 bases). V dropped 0 bases and J dropped 4 bases, with 10 bases sitting between them. CDR3 length: 15 residues. Germline loops: CDR1 MNHEY, CDR2 SVGAGI.

The V and J genes are TRBV5-8 and TRBJ2-3, with 10 bases fitting TRBD2. CDR1 and CDR2 (germline): SGHTS, YDEGEE. The V gene end was trimmed by 4 bases and the J gene end by 3 bases; junction bases not matched to a gene: 8. The CDR3 length is 16 residues. Written as DNA, the CDR3 is TGTGCCAGCAGCCTAGGACTAGCGGAAGGGACAGATACGCAGTATTTT. Its translation: CASSLGLAEGTDTQYF.

V and J are TRBV5-4 and TRBJ2-3; D is perhaps TRBD1 (5 bases). V lost 3 bases to trimming and J lost 2 bases, with 10 bases between them. CDR3 length equals 14 residues. Germline V gene sequence: CDR1 SGHNT, CDR2 YYREEE (reference sequence). The CDR3 DNA sequence: TGTGCCAGCAGCTACTTGACAGCCACAGATACGCAGTATTTT. Its translation is CASSYLTATDTQYF.

The V and J genes are TRBV7-2 and TRBJ1-2; D is perhaps TRBD1 (6 bases). Per the germline V gene, CDR1 is SGHTA and CDR2 is FQGNSA. Trimming left V 2 bases short and J 6 bases short, with 10 bases between. CDR3 size: 13 residues. The CDR3: CASSLWGGHGYTF. CDR3 bases: TGTGCCAGCAGCTTATGGGGGGGCCATGGCTACACCTTC.

The chain uses TRBV6-5 and TRBJ2-6; D unresolved. V was cut by 6 bases and J by 1 base, with 7 bases left in between. The CDR3 has 14 residues. CDR1 is MNHEY and CDR2 is SVGAGI in the germline V gene. The CDR3, as DNA: TGTGCCAGCAGGCGAACTTCTGGGGCCAACGTCCTGACTTTC. Protein: CASRRTSGANVLTF.

The rearrangement joins TRBV10-2 to TRBJ2-7, with TRBD2 identical over 11 bases. CDR1 and CDR2 from the germline V gene are WSHSY and SAAADI. V was pared by 5 bases and J by 2 bases, with 5 bases of the junction left unmatched. The CDR3 sequence is 15 residues long. CDR3 nucleotide sequence: TGCGCCAGCAGTAAACCGGGACTAGCGGCCTACGAGCAGTACTTC. Encoded protein: CASSKPGLAAYEQYF.

The gene calls are TRBV2 and TRBJ1-5; unclear D gene. The CDR3 has 14 amino acids. Germline lookup yields CDR1 SNHLY and CDR2 FYNNEI. V dropped 4 bases and J dropped 2 bases, with 9 bases sitting between them. The CDR3 DNA is TGTGCCAGCAGTGTGGAATGGGGCAATCAGCCCCAGCATTTT. Protein: CASSVEWGNQPQHF.

Note on this clone: Additional DNA sequences in this sample encode the identical CDR3. The chain combines TRBV5-1 with TRBJ1-1, with D tentatively TRBD1 (5 bases). The CDR3 totals 14 residues. V lost 0 bases, J lost 4 bases, and 10 bases lay in between. The germline gives CDR1 SGHRS, CDR2 YFSETQ. CDR3 DNA sequence: TGCGCCAGCAGCTTGGGTGGGGGATCCACTGAAGCTTTCTTT. It translates to CASSLGGGSTEAFF.

The CDR3 coding sequence is TGCGCCAGCAGCGGGACTAGCGGGAGAAATGAGCAGTTCTTC. It is translated as CASSGTSGRNEQFF. The chain uses TRBV10-2 and TRBJ2-1; 14 bases match TRBD2. This CDR3 contains 14 residues. CDR1 and CDR2 from the germline V gene are WSHSY and SAAADI. V was clipped by 6 bases and J by 7 bases; unmatched bases: 2.

This chain joins TRBV19 and TRBJ2-2; D not certain. Germline-derived CDR1 and CDR2 are LNHDA and SQIVND (reference sequence). The CDR3 extends over 15 amino acids. The ends were cut back, 1 base at V and 0 bases at J, with 6 bases in the middle. The CDR3 DNA sequence: TGTGCCAGTAGTATAGCAGACGCGAACACCGGGGAGCTGTTTTTT. This encodes CASSIADANTGELFF.

The chain is built from TRBV6-6 and TRBJ1-6; D unclear. Germline lookup yields CDR1 MNHNY and CDR2 SVGAGI (reference sequence). V lost 5 bases to trimming and J lost 0 bases, with 14 bases between them. There are 17 residues in the CDR3. The CDR3 sequence is CASSPLGIGSYNSPLHF. The CDR3 DNA reads TGTGCCAGCAGTCCACTTGGGATCGGCTCCTATAATTCACCCCTCCACTTT.

CDR3 sequence: CATSDREAGDTEAFF. The CDR3 nucleotides are TGTGCCACCAGTGATCGAGAGGCAGGGGACACTGAAGCTTTCTTT. The chain joins TRBV24-1 to TRBJ1-1, with a possible D match to TRBD1 (6 bases). Germline assignment: CDR1 KGHDR and CDR2 SFDVKD. This CDR3 comprises 15 residues. V lost 3 bases and J 3 bases, leaving 13 bases between the germline ends.

The genes are TRBV13 and TRBJ1-2; maybe TRBD1 (5 bases). Trimming shortened V by 0 bases and J by 4 bases, and 6 bases separated the two germline ends. CDR1 is PRHDT, CDR2 FYEKMQ, per germline (reference sequence). This CDR3 is built from 13 residues. The CDR3 loop reads CASSLGGTYGYTF. CDR3 nucleotide sequence: TGTGCCAGCAGCTTAGGAGGGACCTATGGCTACACCTTC.

The chain couples TRBV5-1 to TRBJ1-2, with a weak D call TRBD1 (5 bases). This CDR3 contains 16 residues. Trimming removed 4 bases from V and 5 bases from J, with 21 bases in between. Germline CDR1 SGHRS, CDR2 YFSETQ. The CDR3: CASSPGQGRGQYGYTF. DNA for the CDR3: TGCGCCAGCAGCCCGGGTCAGGGAAGAGGACAATATGGCTACACCTTC.

This chain links TRBV10-1 with TRBJ2-3; D may correspond to TRBD1 or TRBD2 (5 bases each). V was trimmed by 6 bases and J by 2 bases, leaving 9 bases between them. Germline values: CDR1 WNHNN, CDR2 SYGVQD (reference sequence). The CDR3 contains 13 residues. The CDR3 bases are TGCGCCAGCAGAAAGGGACCCACAGATACGCAGTATTTT. Amino acids: CASRKGPTDTQYF.

The chain employs TRBV4-1 and TRBJ1-2, with TRBD1 identical over 7 bases. V lost 1 base to trimming and J lost 1 base; unmatched junction nucleotides: 6. Germline-derived CDR1 and CDR2 are MGHRA and YSYEKL. CDR3 length equals 16 residues. The CDR3 protein is CASSQAAGQLNYGYTF. CDR3 nucleotide sequence: TGCGCCAGCAGCCAAGCAGCGGGACAGCTTAACTATGGCTACACCTTC.